The 22 T cell receptor beta chains below come from one sample, sequenced in a study of technical replicates of blood from a handful of donors. Sequenced by immunoSEQ multiplex PCR; TCRdb stores in-frame clones only, minus some. This table has 14,000 or so clones, 84% appearing once. Input material: PBMCs. The source of these receptors is a human donor in good health.

The gene calls are TRBV5-1 and TRBJ2-5; possible D gene TRBD1, 6 bases. With 1 base removed from V and 5 bases from J, the gap between germline ends came to 12 bases. CDR1 and CDR2 from the germline V gene are SGHRS and YFSETQ. The CDR3 has 14 residues. CDR3 protein: CASSLKGGRETQYF. The CDR3, as DNA: TGCGCCAGCAGCTTGAAAGGGGGTCGGGAGACCCAGTACTTC.

This sequence joins TRBV28 and TRBJ2-7, with TRBD2 matching over 8 bases. The germline V gene has CDR1 MDHEN and CDR2 SYDVKM. The CDR3 is 17 residues long. The J segment lost 0 bases and the V segment lost 5 bases, leaving 12 bases of the junction unmatched. The CDR3: CASSPIDSGASSYEQYF. The DNA of the CDR3 is TGTGCCAGCAGTCCTATAGATAGCGGGGCTAGCTCCTACGAGCAGTACTTC.

The CDR3 DNA reads as TGTGCCAGCAGCGTAGATGGTAAGACAGGGGGAAACACCATATATTTT. Protein sequence: CASSVDGKTGGNTIYF. This chain connects TRBV9 to TRBJ1-3, with TRBD1 matching over 7 bases. The V segment lost 0 bases and the J segment 4 bases; nucleotides outside the gene matches: 7. The CDR3 is 16 amino acids. From germline, CDR1 is SGDLS and CDR2 YYNGEE.

This chain uses TRBV10-3 with TRBJ1-2; 9 nucleotides align to TRBD1. This CDR3 region has 13 residues. The germline V gene encodes CDR1 ENHRY and CDR2 SYGVKD. The V and J ends lost 4 bases and 13 bases, in that order; junction bases with no gene match: 10. The CDR3: CAISGNENRGPTF. DNA of the CDR3: TGTGCCATCAGTGGGAATGAGAACAGGGGGCCCACCTTC.

V is TRBV5-1 and J is TRBJ1-3; the D gene is possibly TRBD1 (6 bases). The CDR3 has 14 amino acids. Trimming removed 0 bases from V and 6 bases from J, with 10 bases in between. The germline V gene has CDR1 SGHRS and CDR2 YFSETQ. CDR3 DNA sequence: TGCGCCAGCAGCTTGGGGGACAAACTAAACACCATATATTTT. This gives the protein CASSLGDKLNTIYF.

The J gene is TRBJ2-7, the V gene TRBV27, with 8 bases that match TRBD2. Germline assignment: CDR1 MNHEY and CDR2 SMNVEV (reference sequence). The CDR3 spans 13 residues. V lost 6 bases, J lost 7 bases, and 8 bases stayed unmatched. The CDR3 region is CASSSYAGGEQYF. DNA for the CDR3: TGTGCCAGCAGCTCTTACGCGGGAGGTGAGCAGTACTTC.

J is TRBJ1-3 and V is TRBV30; D may be TRBD1 (5 bases). Germline CDR1 reads GTSNPN; CDR2 reads SVGIG (reference sequence). V dropped 5 bases and J dropped 0 bases, with 11 bases sitting between them. The CDR3 covers 14 residues. The CDR3 protein is CAWSTGGSGNTIYF. The CDR3 DNA reads TGTGCCTGGTCGACCGGGGGCTCTGGAAACACCATATATTTT.

The chain carries TRBV6-5 and TRBJ2-3; 8 nucleotides agree with TRBD1. Germline CDR1 MNHEY, CDR2 SVGAGI. The CDR3 length is 14 residues. V trimming: 6 bases; J trimming: 8 bases; junction bases outside the gene matches: 10. The CDR3 spells CASRGTGLEGTQYF. As DNA, the CDR3 is TGTGCCAGCAGAGGGACAGGCCTCGAAGGTACGCAGTATTTT.

V gene TRBV29-1 combines with J gene TRBJ2-3, with 7 bases that match TRBD1. CDR3 length: 13 amino acids. Per germline, CDR1 SQVTM and CDR2 ANQGSEA. The trim removed 4 bases at V and 0 bases at J, leaving 1 base unmatched. The CDR3 sequence: CSVVQGSTDTQYF. CDR3 sequence (DNA): TGCAGCGTTGTACAGGGGAGCACAGATACGCAGTATTTT.

V is TRBV2 and J is TRBJ2-7; 9 bases line up with TRBD1. In germline, CDR1 is SNHLY, CDR2 FYNNEI. After removal of 7 bases from V and 4 bases from J, the junction contained 8 bases not matched to a gene. This CDR3 has 14 amino acids. The CDR3, as DNA: TGTGCCAGCACCCAACAGGGGGCAAGTTACGAGCAGTACTTC. This encodes CASTQQGASYEQYF.

V gene TRBV5-1 combines with J gene TRBJ2-7; tentatively, D is TRBD1 (6 bases). Trimming took off 3 bases at V and 1 base at J, with 14 bases between the two ends. CDR3 size: 15 residues. Germline-derived CDR1 and CDR2 are SGHRS and YFSETQ. The CDR3 region is CASSSAEQGSYEQYF. CDR3 in DNA: TGCGCCAGCAGCTCTGCGGAACAGGGATCCTACGAGCAGTACTTC.

The chain has TRBV5-5 and TRBJ1-5; 7 bases fit TRBD1. CDR1 and CDR2 from the germline V gene are SGHKS and YYEKEE (reference sequence). V trimming: 3 bases; J trimming: 1 base; junction bases outside the gene matches: 10. CDR3 size: 17 residues. The DNA for the CDR3 is TGTGCCAGCAGCTCCCTCGAGGGGGCAGGGAGCAATCAGCCCCAGCATTTT. Protein product: CASSSLEGAGSNQPQHF.

The genes are TRBV5-1 and TRBJ2-7; 7 bases align to TRBD2. J lost 1 base, V lost 3 bases, and 4 bases had no gene match. The CDR3 contains 14 residues. Germline V gene lookup returns CDR1 SGHRS and CDR2 YFSETQ. CDR3: CASSWGLPSYEQYF. CDR3 nucleotides: TGCGCCAGCAGCTGGGGACTACCGTCCTACGAGCAGTACTTC.

This clone came up once. V and J are TRBV7-2 and TRBJ2-2; 10 bases agree with TRBD2. CDR1 and CDR2 (germline): SGHTA, FQGNSA. The CDR3 spans 16 residues. The V gene end was trimmed by 3 bases and the J gene end by 5 bases; junction bases not matched to a gene: 6. The CDR3 DNA reads TGTGCCAGCAGCTTTGGGCTAGCGGGAGTTACCGGGGAGCTGTTTTTT. It translates to CASSFGLAGVTGELFF.

As DNA, the CDR3 is TGTGCCAGCAGCCCCGTTTGGGGACAGCAAGAGACCCAGTACTTC. Its protein is CASSPVWGQQETQYF. The chain couples TRBV7-6 to TRBJ2-5; 7 bases fit TRBD1. CDR1 is SGHVS, CDR2 FNYEAQ, per germline. The V segment lost 5 bases and the J segment 2 bases; nucleotides outside the gene matches: 8. This CDR3 spans 15 amino acids.

The chain employs TRBV13 and TRBJ2-5; 9 bases fit TRBD2. This CDR3 is 16 amino acids long. V trimming: 5 bases; J trimming: 2 bases; junction bases outside the gene matches: 9. The V gene's germline CDR1 is PRHDT and CDR2 FYEKMQ (reference sequence). DNA of the CDR3: TGTGCCAGCAGCGAGACTAGCGGAGGGAATCAAGAGACCCAGTACTTC. Translation gives CASSETSGGNQETQYF.

The table lists this clone with a few counts. The chain is built from TRBV27 and TRBJ1-1, with D tentatively TRBD1 (5 bases). Germline values: CDR1 MNHEY, CDR2 SMNVEV (reference sequence). The CDR3 totals 15 residues. V lost 6 bases, J lost 7 bases, and 21 bases lay in between. CDR3 sequence: CASRGLGGLAVEAFF. CDR3 in DNA: TGTGCCAGCAGGGGGCTGGGGGGACTGGCCGTTGAAGCTTTCTTT.

V and J are TRBV9 and TRBJ1-3; the D is unclear. The germline CDR1 and CDR2 sequences are SGDLS and YYNGEE. This CDR3 is 15 amino acids long. V was shortened by 0 bases and J by 0 bases, with 7 bases between the two germline ends. The CDR3 DNA reads as TGTGCCAGCAGCGTAGACGGGAGCTCTGGAAACACCATATATTTT. It specifies CASSVDGSSGNTIYF.

The chain has TRBV29-1 and TRBJ2-7; D ambiguous. V lost 5 bases to trimming and J lost 4 bases, with 12 bases between them. The germline CDR1 and CDR2 sequences are SQVTM and ANQGSEA. This CDR3 region has 12 residues. The CDR3, as DNA: TGCAGCGTTACCCTTCCGGGTTACGAGCAGTACTTC. As protein: CSVTLPGYEQYF.

The chain is built from TRBV5-1 and TRBJ2-3; D is perhaps TRBD2 (6 bases). The V end was cut by 4 bases, the J end by 6 bases, with 18 bases between. The CDR3 sequence is 15 residues long. Germline V CDR1 and CDR2: SGHRS, YFSETQ. The CDR3 sequence: CASSAPGLGDDTQYF. The CDR3 nucleotides are TGCGCCAGCAGCGCACCGGGACTGGGAGATGATACGCAGTATTTT.

CDR3 sequence (DNA): TGTGCCAGCTCACCGTCGCGGGGGGATGGCACTGAAGCTTTCTTT. Amino acid sequence: CASSPSRGDGTEAFF. The chain combines TRBV18 with TRBJ1-1; D perhaps matches TRBD1 (5 bases). V was cut by 3 bases and J by 4 bases, with 15 bases left in between. Germline V gene data show CDR1 as KGHSH and CDR2 as LQKENI. The CDR3 has 15 residues.

This chain uses TRBV5-1 with TRBJ2-3; 12 nucleotides agree with TRBD2. CDR3 length equals 17 residues. J lost 3 bases, V lost 2 bases, and 7 bases had no gene match. From germline, CDR1 is SGHRS and CDR2 YFSETQ. The CDR3 DNA is TGCGCCAGCAGCTTTGGACTAGCGGGACTAGGTACAGATACGCAGTATTTT. It translates to CASSFGLAGLGTDTQYF.